Each of the 9 T cell receptor beta chains below was sequenced from the same sample in a study of shared clonotypes between healthy human individuals (dated by TCRdb to 2020 to 2021). The method was the immunoSEQ multiplex PCR assay. Not all clones reach the TCRdb copy of this immuneACCESS table, which keeps in-frame sequences only. Checked studies attribute under half of the gap to unresolved V genes and leave the rest unexplained. This sample holds about 2.5 million clones; around 90% were observed only once. The leading ten clones occupy around 0.4% of the sample. The sequenced material came from naive CD4+ T cells from PBMCs. The cell subset or site label for this specimen denotes: CD45RA+ positively selected. All receptors come from a man aged 18 to 29 in good health. Some clones in this sample may be carry-over from other donors' samples.

DNA of the CDR3: TGTGCCAGCAGCTTAGGGTATCTAGCGGGAGTAGAGACCCAGTACTTC. Translated, it gives CASSLGYLAGVETQYF. The V gene is TRBV11-2, the J gene TRBJ2-5; TRBD2 matches at 10 bases. After removal of 1 base from V and 4 bases from J, the junction contained 6 bases not matched to a gene. The CDR3 extends over 16 amino acids. Germline V CDR1 and CDR2: SGHAT, FQNNGV.

The CDR3 coding sequence is TGCGCCAGCAGCTCAAAACCACAGGGGTGGGAGACCCAGTACTTC. This codes for CASSSKPQGWETQYF. V usage is TRBV4-1 and J usage is TRBJ2-5; 7 nucleotides line up with TRBD1. CDR3 length: 15 residues. CDR1 and CDR2 (germline): MGHRA, YSYEKL. J was trimmed by 5 bases and V by 5 bases; bases with no gene match: 11.

This rearrangement joins TRBV30 to TRBJ2-5; 10 bases are a match to TRBD1. The CDR3 consists of 16 residues. V dropped 0 bases and J dropped 4; count of bases not matched to a gene: 8. Germline V gene data show CDR1 as GTSNPN and CDR2 as SVGIG (reference sequence). CDR3 in amino acids: CAWSVGRQGARETQYF. The DNA for the CDR3 is TGTGCCTGGAGTGTGGGGAGACAGGGGGCTAGAGAGACCCAGTACTTC. Filled out from reference TRBV30 and TRBJ2-5, the complete variable domain reads SQTIHQWPATLVQPVGSPLSLECTVEGTSNPNLYWYRQAAGRGLQLLFYSVGIGQISSEVPQNLSASRPQDRQFILSSKKLLLSDSGFYLCAWSVGRQGARETQYFGPGTRLLVL.

V usage is TRBV2 and J usage is TRBJ2-1; 11 bases are shared with TRBD2. Per germline, CDR1 SNHLY and CDR2 FYNNEI. CDR3 size: 15 residues. The V segment lost 6 bases and the J segment 11 bases; nucleotides outside the gene matches: 12. CDR3 loop: CASSVNPGLAVKQFF. As DNA, the CDR3 is TGTGCCAGCAGCGTTAACCCGGGACTAGCGGTAAAGCAGTTCTTC.

J is TRBJ1-2 and V is TRBV19; TRBD1 is a possible D gene (5 bases). Trimming took 7 bases from V and 2 from J, leaving 26 bases between them. The CDR3 has 18 amino acids. Germline V gene sequence: CDR1 LNHDA, CDR2 SQIVND (reference sequence). In nucleotides, the CDR3 is TGTGCCAGTACTGTTAGGGGCGGAACCCGAGCTTTGAACTATGGCTACACCTTC. This sequence encodes CASTVRGGTRALNYGYTF.

The CDR3 DNA is TGTGCCAGTAGTATTCCTCCGGGACTAGCGGGATACAATGAGCAGTTCTTC. Translated: CASSIPPGLAGYNEQFF. This chain links TRBV19 with TRBJ2-1; 13 bases are a match to TRBD2. Germline V gene sequence: CDR1 LNHDA, CDR2 SQIVND (reference sequence). The CDR3 extends over 17 amino acids. Losses at the gene ends were 3 bases for V and 4 bases for J; bases not matched to a gene: 6. The full variable domain, with the rest looked up from reference TRBV19 and TRBJ2-1, is DGGITQSPKYLFRKEGQNVTLSCEQNLNHDAMYWYRQDPGQGLRLIYYSQIVNDFQKGDIAEGYSVSREKKESFPLTVTSAQKNPTAFYLCASSIPPGLAGYNEQFFGPGTRLTVL.

With respect to this clone: Distinct nucleotide sequences in the sample also encode this CDR3. The rearrangement joins TRBV7-2 to TRBJ1-5; no reliable D call. V gave up 1 base and J gave up 5 bases, with 6 bases separating them. Germline V CDR1 and CDR2: SGHTA, FQGNSA. The CDR3 covers 13 residues. Here the CDR3 reads CASSLVLDQPQHF. CDR3 in DNA: TGTGCCAGCAGCTTAGTCCTAGATCAGCCCCAGCATTTT.

As to this clone: Other DNA variants within this sample encode the same CDR3. J is TRBJ2-5 and V is TRBV5-1; no clear D gene. Deletions cut 4 bases from V and 1 base from J, with 8 bases between. CDR1 is SGHRS and CDR2 is YFSETQ in the germline V gene. The CDR3 has 13 residues. This chain's CDR3 is CASSPTSQETQYF. CDR3 nucleotides: TGCGCCAGCAGCCCTACGTCCCAAGAGACCCAGTACTTC.

The J gene is TRBJ2-5, the V gene TRBV6-1; perhaps TRBD1 as D (6 bases). Germline-derived CDR1 and CDR2 are MNHNS and SASEGT. The CDR3 has 13 residues. Trimming pared 4 bases from V and 5 bases from J, leaving 11 bases between. CDR3 protein: CASSAQGRETQYF. CDR3 coding DNA: TGTGCCAGCAGTGCACAGGGACGGGAGACCCAGTACTTC.